This TCR beta chain was profiled in a study of shared clonotypes between healthy human individuals. General study findings and limits: Sequencing depth was a factor that was expected to affect clonotype sharing among donors. Some naive CD4 clonotypes, 4.5% to 5.5%, turned up in common across a handful of donors.

Replicate sorted-subset PCRs were loaded with around 0.2 ug DNA, approximately 31,000 T cell genomes. Sequenced by immunoSEQ multiplex PCR; TCRdb stores in-frame clones only, minus some. The table includes 2 million to 2.5 million clones, 90% to 95% detected once. Comment on this clone: The antigen is not known.

The TCR originated in a man between 18 and 35 years old in good health. Sequenced input: naive CD4+ T cells sorted from blood. Sample subset: CD45RA+ positively selected.

The CDR3 here is CASSFTLSSYEQYF. The CDR3 nucleotides are TGTGCCAGCAGTTTCACCCTGAGCTCCTACGAGCAGTACTTC. The rearrangement joins TRBV6-5 to TRBJ2-7, with D uncertain. The CDR3 totals 14 residues. V dropped 4 bases and J dropped 0 bases, with 10 bases sitting between them. The V gene's germline CDR1 is MNHEY and CDR2 SVGAGI.